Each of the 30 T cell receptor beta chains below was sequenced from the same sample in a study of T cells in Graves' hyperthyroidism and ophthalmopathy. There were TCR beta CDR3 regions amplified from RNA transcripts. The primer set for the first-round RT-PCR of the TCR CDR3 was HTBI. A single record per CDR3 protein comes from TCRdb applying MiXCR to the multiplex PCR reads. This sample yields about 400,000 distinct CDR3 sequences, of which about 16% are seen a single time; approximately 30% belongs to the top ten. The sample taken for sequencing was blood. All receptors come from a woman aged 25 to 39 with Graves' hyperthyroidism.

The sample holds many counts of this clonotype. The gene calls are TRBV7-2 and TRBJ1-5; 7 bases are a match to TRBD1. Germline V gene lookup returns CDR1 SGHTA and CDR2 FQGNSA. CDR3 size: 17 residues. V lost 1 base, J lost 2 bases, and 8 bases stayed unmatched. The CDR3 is CASSLGQGYGGNQPQHF. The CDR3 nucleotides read TGTGCCAGCAGCTTAGGACAGGGATATGGTGGCAATCAGCCCCAGCATTTT.

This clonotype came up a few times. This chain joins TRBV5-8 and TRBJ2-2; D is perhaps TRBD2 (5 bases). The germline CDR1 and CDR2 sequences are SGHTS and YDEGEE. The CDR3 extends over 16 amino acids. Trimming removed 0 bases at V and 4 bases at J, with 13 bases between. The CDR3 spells CASSLGSRGSTGELFF. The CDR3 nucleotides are TGTGCCAGCAGCTTGGGTTCACGAGGGTCCACCGGGGAGCTGTTTTTT.

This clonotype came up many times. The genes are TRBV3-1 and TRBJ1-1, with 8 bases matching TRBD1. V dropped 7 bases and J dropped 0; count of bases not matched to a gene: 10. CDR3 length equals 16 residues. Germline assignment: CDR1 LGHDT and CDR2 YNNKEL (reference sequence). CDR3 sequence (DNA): TGTGCCAGCACGAAAGGGGCAGGGGGCCTGAACACTGAAGCTTTCTTT. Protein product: CASTKGAGGLNTEAFF.

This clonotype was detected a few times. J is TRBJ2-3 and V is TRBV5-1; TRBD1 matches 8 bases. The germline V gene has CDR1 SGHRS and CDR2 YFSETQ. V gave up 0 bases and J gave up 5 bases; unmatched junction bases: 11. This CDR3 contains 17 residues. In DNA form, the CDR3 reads TGCGCCAGCAGCTTGGCTCTGACAGGGGATATGAGAGATACGCAGTATTTT. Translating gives CASSLALTGDMRDTQYF.

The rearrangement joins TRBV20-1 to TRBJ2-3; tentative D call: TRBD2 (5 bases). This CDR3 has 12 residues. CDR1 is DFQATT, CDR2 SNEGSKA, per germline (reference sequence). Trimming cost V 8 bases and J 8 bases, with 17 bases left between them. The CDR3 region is CSLDRSGGTQYF. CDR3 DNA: TGCAGTCTCGACCGGAGTGGAGGTACGCAGTATTTT.

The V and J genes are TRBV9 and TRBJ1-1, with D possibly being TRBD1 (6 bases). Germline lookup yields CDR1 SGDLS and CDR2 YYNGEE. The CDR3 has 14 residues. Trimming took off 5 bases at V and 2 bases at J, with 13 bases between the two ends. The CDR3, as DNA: TGTGCCAGCAGTTGGGGGGGCGGAAACACTGAAGCTTTCTTT. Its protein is CASSWGGGNTEAFF.

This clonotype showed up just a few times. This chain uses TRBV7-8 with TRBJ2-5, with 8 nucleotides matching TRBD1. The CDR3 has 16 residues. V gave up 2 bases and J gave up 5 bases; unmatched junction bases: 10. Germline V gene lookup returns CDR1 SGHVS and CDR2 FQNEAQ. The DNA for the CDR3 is TGTGCCAGCAGCTTAACGATCAGGGGGCCGGGGGAGACCCAGTACTTC. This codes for CASSLTIRGPGETQYF.

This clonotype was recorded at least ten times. The CDR3 loop reads CASTAWGDNEQFF. The CDR3 DNA is TGTGCCAGCACCGCCTGGGGGGACAATGAGCAGTTCTTC. The rearrangement uses TRBV6-1 and TRBJ2-1, with D possibly TRBD2 on 6 matching bases. Trimming removed 7 bases at V and 5 bases at J, with 12 bases between. Germline CDR1 is MNHNS and CDR2 is SASEGT. This CDR3 comprises 13 residues.

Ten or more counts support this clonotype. This chain's CDR3 is CASSRPRQGVTEAFF. The CDR3 bases are TGTGCCAGCAGCCGACCCCGGCAGGGGGTGACTGAAGCTTTCTTT. V gene TRBV3-1 combines with J gene TRBJ1-1, with 7 bases lining up with TRBD1. Losses at the gene ends were 4 bases for V and 5 bases for J; bases not matched to a gene: 10. Germline-derived CDR1 and CDR2 are LGHDT and YNNKEL (reference sequence). The CDR3 has 15 residues.

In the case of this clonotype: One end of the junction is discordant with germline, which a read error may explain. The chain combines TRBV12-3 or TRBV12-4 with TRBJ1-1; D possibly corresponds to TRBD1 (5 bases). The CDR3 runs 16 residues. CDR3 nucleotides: TGTGCCAGCAGTACCGGGGCAGGGAGAGGGAACACTGAAGCTCTCTTT. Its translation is CASSTGAGRGNTEALF.

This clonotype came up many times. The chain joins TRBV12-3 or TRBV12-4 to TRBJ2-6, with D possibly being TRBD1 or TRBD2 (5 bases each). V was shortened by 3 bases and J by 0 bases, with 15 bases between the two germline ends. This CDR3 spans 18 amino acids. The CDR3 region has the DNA TGTGCCAGCAGTTTTTTGTTGGGACCGATCTCTGGGGCCAACGTCCTGACTTTC. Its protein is CASSFLLGPISGANVLTF.

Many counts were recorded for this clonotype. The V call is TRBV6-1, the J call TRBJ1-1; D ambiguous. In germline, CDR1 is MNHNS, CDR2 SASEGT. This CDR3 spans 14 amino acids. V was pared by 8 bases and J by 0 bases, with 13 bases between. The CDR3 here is CASHRRGMNTEAFF. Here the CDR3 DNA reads TGTGCCAGCCATAGGAGAGGCATGAACACTGAAGCTTTCTTT.

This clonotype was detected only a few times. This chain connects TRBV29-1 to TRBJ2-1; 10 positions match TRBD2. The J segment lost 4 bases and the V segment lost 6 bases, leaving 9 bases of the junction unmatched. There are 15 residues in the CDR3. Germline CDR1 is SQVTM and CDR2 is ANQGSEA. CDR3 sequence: CSVNLAGEYYNEQFF. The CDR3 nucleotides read TGCAGCGTCAACCTAGCGGGGGAGTATTACAATGAGCAGTTCTTC.

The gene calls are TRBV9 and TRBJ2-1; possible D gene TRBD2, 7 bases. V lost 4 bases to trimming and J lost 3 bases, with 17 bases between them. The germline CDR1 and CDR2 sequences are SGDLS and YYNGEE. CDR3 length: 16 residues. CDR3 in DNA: TGTGCCAGCAGCCTCGGCGGGGGAGGGGGCTACAATGAGCAGTTCTTC. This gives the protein CASSLGGGGGYNEQFF.

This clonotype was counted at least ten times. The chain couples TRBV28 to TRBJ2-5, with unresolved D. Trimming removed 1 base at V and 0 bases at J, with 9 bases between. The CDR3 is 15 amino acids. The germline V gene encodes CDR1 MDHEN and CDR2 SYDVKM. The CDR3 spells CASSLYPTYQETQYF. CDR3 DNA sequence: TGTGCCAGCAGTTTATACCCTACCTACCAAGAGACCCAGTACTTC. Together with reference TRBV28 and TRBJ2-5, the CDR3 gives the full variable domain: DVKVTQSSRYLVKRTGEKVFLECVQDMDHENMFWYRQDPGLGLRLIYFSYDVKMKEKGDIPEGYSVSREKKERFSLILESASTNQTSMYLCASSLYPTYQETQYFGPGTRLLVL.

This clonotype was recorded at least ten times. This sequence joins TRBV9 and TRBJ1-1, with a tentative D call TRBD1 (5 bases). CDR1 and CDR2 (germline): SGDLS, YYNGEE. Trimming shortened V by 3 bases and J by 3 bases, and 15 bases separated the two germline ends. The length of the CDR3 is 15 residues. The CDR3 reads CASSAHPGADTEAFF. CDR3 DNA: TGTGCCAGCAGCGCCCACCCCGGGGCGGACACTGAAGCTTTCTTT.

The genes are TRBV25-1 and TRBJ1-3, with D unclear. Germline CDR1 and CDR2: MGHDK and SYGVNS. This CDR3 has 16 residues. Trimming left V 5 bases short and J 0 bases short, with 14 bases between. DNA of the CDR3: TGTGCCAGCAGTAACCCGGGCCCTATCTCTGGAAACACCATATATTTT. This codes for CASSNPGPISGNTIYF.

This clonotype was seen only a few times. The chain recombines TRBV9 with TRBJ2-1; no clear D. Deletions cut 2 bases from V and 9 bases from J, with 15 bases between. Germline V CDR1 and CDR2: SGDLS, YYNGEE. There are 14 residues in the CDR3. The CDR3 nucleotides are TGTGCCAGCAGCGTTGGCCGGCGGTTAGGTGAGCAGTTCTTC. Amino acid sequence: CASSVGRRLGEQFF.

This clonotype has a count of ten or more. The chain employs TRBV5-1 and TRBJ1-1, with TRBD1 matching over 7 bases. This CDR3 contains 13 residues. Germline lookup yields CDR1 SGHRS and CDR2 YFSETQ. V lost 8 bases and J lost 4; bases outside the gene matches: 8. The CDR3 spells CASQIAGGTEAFF. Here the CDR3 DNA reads TGCGCCAGTCAGATTGCAGGGGGCACTGAAGCTTTCTTT.

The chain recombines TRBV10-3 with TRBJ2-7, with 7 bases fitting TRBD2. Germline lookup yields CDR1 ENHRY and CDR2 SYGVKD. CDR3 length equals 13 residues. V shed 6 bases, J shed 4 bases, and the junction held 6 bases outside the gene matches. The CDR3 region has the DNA TGTGCCATCAGAGAGGGACTATCGTACGAGCAGTACTTC. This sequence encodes CAIREGLSYEQYF.

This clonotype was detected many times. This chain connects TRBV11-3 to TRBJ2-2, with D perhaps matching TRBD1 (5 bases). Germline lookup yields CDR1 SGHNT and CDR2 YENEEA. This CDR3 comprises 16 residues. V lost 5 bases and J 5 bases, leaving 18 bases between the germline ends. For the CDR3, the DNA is TGTGCCAGCAGCAAAATCCGAGACAGCGAGACCGGGGAGCTGTTTTTT. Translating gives CASSKIRDSETGELFF.

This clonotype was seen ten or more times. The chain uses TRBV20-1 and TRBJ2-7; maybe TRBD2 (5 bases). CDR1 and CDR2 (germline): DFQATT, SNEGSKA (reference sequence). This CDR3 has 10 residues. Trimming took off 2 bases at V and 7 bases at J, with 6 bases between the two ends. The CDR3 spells CSARTGEQYF. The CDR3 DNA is TGCAGTGCTAGAACGGGGGAGCAGTACTTC.

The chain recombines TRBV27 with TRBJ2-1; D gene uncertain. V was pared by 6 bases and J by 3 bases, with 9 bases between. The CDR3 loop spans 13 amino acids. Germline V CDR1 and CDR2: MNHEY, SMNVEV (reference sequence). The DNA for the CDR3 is TGTGCCAGCAGCGGGCAGGTCTACAATGAGCAGTTCTTC. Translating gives CASSGQVYNEQFF.

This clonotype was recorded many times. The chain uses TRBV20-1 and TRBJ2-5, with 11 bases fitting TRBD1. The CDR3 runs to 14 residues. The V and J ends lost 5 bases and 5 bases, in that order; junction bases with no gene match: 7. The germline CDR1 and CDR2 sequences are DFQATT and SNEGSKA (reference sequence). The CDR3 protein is CSAPGQGVRETQYF. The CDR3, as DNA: TGCAGTGCTCCGGGACAGGGGGTTCGGGAGACCCAGTACTTC.

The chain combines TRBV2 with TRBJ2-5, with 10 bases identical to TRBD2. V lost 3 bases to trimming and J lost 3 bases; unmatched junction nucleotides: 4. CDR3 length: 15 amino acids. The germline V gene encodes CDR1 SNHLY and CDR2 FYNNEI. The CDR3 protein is CASSDPGLAEETQYF. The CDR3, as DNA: TGTGCCAGCAGTGATCCCGGACTAGCGGAAGAGACCCAGTACTTC.

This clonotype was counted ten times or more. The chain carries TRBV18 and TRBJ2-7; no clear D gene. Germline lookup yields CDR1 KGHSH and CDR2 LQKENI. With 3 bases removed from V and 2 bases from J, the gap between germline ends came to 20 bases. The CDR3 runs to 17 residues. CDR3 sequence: CASSPEVSSYAAYEQYF. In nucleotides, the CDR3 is TGTGCCAGCTCACCTGAGGTGTCCTCCTATGCGGCCTACGAGCAGTACTTC.

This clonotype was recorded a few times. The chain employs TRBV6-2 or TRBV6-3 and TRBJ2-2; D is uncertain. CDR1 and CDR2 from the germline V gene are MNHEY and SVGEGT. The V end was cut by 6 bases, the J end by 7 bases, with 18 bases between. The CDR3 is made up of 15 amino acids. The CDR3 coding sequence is TGTGCCAGCAGGAATGGTCTTGAATTAGACGGGGAGCTGTTTTTT. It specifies CASRNGLELDGELFF.

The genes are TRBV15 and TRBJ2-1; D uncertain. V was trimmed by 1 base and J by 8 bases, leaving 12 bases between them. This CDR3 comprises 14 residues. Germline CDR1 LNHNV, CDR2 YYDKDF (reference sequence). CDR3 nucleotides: TGTGCCACCAGCAGAGGTGATAGCCCCCATGAGCAGTTCTTC. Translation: CATSRGDSPHEQFF.

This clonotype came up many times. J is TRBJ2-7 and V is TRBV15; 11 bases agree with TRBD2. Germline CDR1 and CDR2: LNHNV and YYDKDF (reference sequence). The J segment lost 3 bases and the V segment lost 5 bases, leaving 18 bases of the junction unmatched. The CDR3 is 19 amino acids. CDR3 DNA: TGTGCCACCAGCGCTGTCCTGGGTAGCGGGAGGGCCTCATACTACGAGCAGTACTTC. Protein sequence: CATSAVLGSGRASYYEQYF.

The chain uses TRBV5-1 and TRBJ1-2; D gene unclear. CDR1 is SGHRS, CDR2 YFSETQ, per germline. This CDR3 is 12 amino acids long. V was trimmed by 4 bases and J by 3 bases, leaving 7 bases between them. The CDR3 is CASSTGHYGYTF. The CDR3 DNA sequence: TGCGCCAGCAGCACCGGGCACTATGGCTACACCTTC.